One sample yielded the 28 T cell receptor beta chains listed below, sequenced in a study of blood T cell repertoires in COVID-19. Sequenced by immunoSEQ multiplex PCR; TCRdb stores in-frame clones only, minus some. The sample shows roughly 110,000 clones, approximately 80% of them seen only once. Source material: peripheral blood. The receptors originated from a woman aged 55-70 years with acute or convalescent COVID-19.

The chain is built from TRBV28 and TRBJ2-3, with TRBD2 matching 12 bases. V lost 4 bases and J lost 3; bases outside the gene matches: 2. The CDR3 is 15 residues long. Germline values: CDR1 MDHEN, CDR2 SYDVKM. CDR3 sequence reads: CASSWTSGITDTQYF. The CDR3 DNA is TGTGCCAGCAGTTGGACTAGCGGGATAACAGATACGCAGTATTTT.

The gene calls are TRBV12-5 and TRBJ1-1; TRBD1 matches 9 bases. V was pared by 8 bases and J by 7 bases, with 11 bases of the junction left unmatched. This CDR3 is built from 14 residues. The germline CDR1 and CDR2 sequences are LGHNT and FRNRAP. The CDR3 sequence is CASMDRGLLGEAFF. The CDR3 DNA reads TGTGCTAGTATGGACAGGGGCCTTTTGGGTGAAGCTTTCTTT.

This chain links TRBV6-6 with TRBJ1-4; D is undetermined. The CDR3 extends over 12 amino acids. CDR1 and CDR2 (germline): MNHNY, SVGAGI (reference sequence). The V and J ends lost 5 bases and 10 bases respectively, with 11 bases between them. In DNA, the CDR3 is TGTGCCAGCAGTCCCATTGAGGGAAAACTGTTTTTT. This encodes CASSPIEGKLFF.

The J gene is TRBJ2-2, the V gene TRBV10-3; D possibly corresponds to TRBD1 (6 bases). Germline-derived CDR1 and CDR2 are ENHRY and SYGVKD. V lost 6 bases and J 5 bases, leaving 10 bases between the germline ends. There are 13 residues in the CDR3. CDR3 residues: CAIRGTPTGELFF. DNA for the CDR3: TGTGCCATCAGGGGGACACCGACCGGGGAGCTGTTTTTT.

The rearrangement joins TRBV12-5 to TRBJ1-5; D is ambiguous. The V gene's germline CDR1 is LGHNT and CDR2 FRNRAP. There are 17 residues in the CDR3. The V and J ends lost 0 bases and 3 bases respectively, with 15 bases between them. This CDR3 is CASGLVLEASNNQPQHF. CDR3 nucleotides: TGTGCTAGTGGTTTGGTACTTGAGGCATCAAACAATCAGCCCCAGCATTTT.

The V and J genes are TRBV7-9 and TRBJ2-1; 9 nucleotides line up with TRBD2. The V and J ends lost 2 bases and 5 bases, in that order; junction bases with no gene match: 7. This CDR3 is built from 16 residues. The germline gives CDR1 SEHNR, CDR2 FQNEAQ (reference sequence). For the CDR3, the DNA is TGTGCCAGCAGCTTACCCATAGCGGGGGCCCACAATGAGCAGTTCTTC. This translates into CASSLPIAGAHNEQFF.

The chain joins TRBV7-3 to TRBJ2-1, with D uncertain. This CDR3 has 13 residues. Germline CDR1 reads SGHTA; CDR2 reads FQGTGA. With 2 bases removed from V and 6 bases from J, the gap between germline ends came to 8 bases. The CDR3, as DNA: TGTGCCAGCAGCTTATCTTCCCGCAATGAGCAGTTCTTC. As protein: CASSLSSRNEQFF.

The genes are TRBV3-1 (or the pseudogene TRBV3-2) and TRBJ1-3, with TRBD1 identical over 7 bases. Germline V gene data show CDR1 as LGHDT and CDR2 as YNNKEL (reference sequence). The CDR3 spans 15 residues. With V trimmed by 0 bases and J by 5 bases, 4 bases remained unmatched. Here the CDR3 DNA reads TGTGCCAGCAGCCAAGATGGGACAGTACGAAACACCATATATTTT. Protein: CASSQDGTVRNTIYF.

CDR3 sequence reads: CASSLMGSAEAFF. The CDR3 nucleotides are TGTGCCAGCAGCTTAATGGGCTCCGCTGAAGCTTTCTTT. V usage is TRBV7-9 and J usage is TRBJ1-1; D gene uncertain. This CDR3 is 13 amino acids long. CDR1 and CDR2 (germline): SEHNR, FQNEAQ (reference sequence). Trimming removed 2 bases at V and 6 bases at J, with 10 bases between.

As regards this clone: The junction departs from germline at one end; a sequencing error may be responsible. V usage is TRBV18 and J usage is TRBJ2-2; maybe TRBD1 (5 bases). This CDR3 region has 16 residues. Germline assignment: CDR1 KGHSH and CDR2 LQKENI. CDR3 amino acids: CASSPRRNRNAGELFF. For the CDR3, the DNA is TGTGCCAGCTCACCAAGACGCAACAGGAACGCCGGGGAGCTGTTTTTT.

The chain combines TRBV6-5 with TRBJ2-7, with 7 bases lining up with TRBD2. The V segment lost 7 bases and the J segment 1 base; nucleotides outside the gene matches: 10. This CDR3 contains 15 residues. The V gene's germline CDR1 is MNHEY and CDR2 SVGAGI. The DNA of the CDR3 is TGTGCCAGCATAGGTGGCGGGGGAGCGTCCTACGAGCAGTACTTC. Amino acid sequence: CASIGGGGASYEQYF.

The genes are TRBV27 and TRBJ1-2; the match to TRBD1 covers 9 bases. The CDR3 length is 13 residues. V trimming: 6 bases; J trimming: 7 bases; junction bases outside the gene matches: 6. Germline V gene lookup returns CDR1 MNHEY and CDR2 SMNVEV (reference sequence). CDR3 sequence reads: CASRRTGAGGYTF. DNA of the CDR3: TGTGCCAGCAGACGGACAGGGGCGGGTGGCTACACCTTC.

The rearrangement joins TRBV6-4 to TRBJ2-2, with TRBD1 matching over 12 bases. There are 19 residues in the CDR3. The germline V gene has CDR1 MRHNA and CDR2 SNTAGT. The J segment lost 5 bases and the V segment lost 6 bases, leaving 16 bases of the junction unmatched. The CDR3 nucleotides are TGTGCCAGCAGCCCGGGACAGGGGGCATTCGGGACAAGGACCGGGGAGCTGTTTTTT. This sequence encodes CASSPGQGAFGTRTGELFF.

The rearrangement uses TRBV7-9 and TRBJ1-3; tentatively, D is TRBD1 (5 bases). V lost 4 bases and J lost 2, with 18 bases in between. CDR1 is SEHNR and CDR2 is FQNEAQ in the germline V gene (reference sequence). This CDR3 has 17 amino acids. CDR3 nucleotides: TGTGCCAGCAGCTCCCACCGATATTGGGGGGCTGGAAACACCATATATTTT. It yields the protein CASSSHRYWGAGNTIYF.

This clone came up once. V usage is TRBV19 and J usage is TRBJ2-1, with TRBD2 as a possible D gene (7 bases). Trimming took off 8 bases at V and 0 bases at J, with 17 bases between the two ends. Per germline, CDR1 LNHDA and CDR2 SQIVND (reference sequence). CDR3 length: 16 residues. CDR3 region: CASANGGASSYNEQFF. The CDR3 DNA follows: TGTGCCAGTGCAAATGGGGGGGCTAGCTCCTACAATGAGCAGTTCTTC. Drawing the rest from reference TRBV19 and TRBJ2-1, the complete variable domain is DGGITQSPKYLFRKEGQNVTLSCEQNLNHDAMYWYRQDPGQGLRLIYYSQIVNDFQKGDIAEGYSVSREKKESFPLTVTSAQKNPTAFYLCASANGGASSYNEQFFGPGTRLTVL.

J is TRBJ2-3 and V is TRBV4-1, with a weak D call TRBD2 (5 bases). Germline V CDR1 and CDR2: MGHRA, YSYEKL. This CDR3 spans 15 amino acids. Trimming pared 4 bases from V and 6 bases from J, leaving 17 bases between. The CDR3 sequence: CASSRLSMGEDTQYF. CDR3 in DNA: TGCGCCAGCAGCCGACTATCCATGGGTGAGGATACGCAGTATTTT.

The genes are TRBV24-1 and TRBJ1-4; 7 bases are shared with TRBD1. The V segment lost 9 bases and the J segment 1 base; nucleotides outside the gene matches: 10. The CDR3 loop spans 16 amino acids. Germline lookup yields CDR1 KGHDR and CDR2 SFDVKD. The CDR3: CATLRAGGQTNEKLFF. CDR3 DNA sequence: TGTGCCACCCTAAGGGCAGGGGGGCAAACTAATGAAAAACTGTTTTTT.

This clone has just a few counts. The chain's CDR3 is CASLDRGPTEAFF. CDR3 DNA: TGTGCCAGCCTGGACAGGGGGCCTACTGAAGCTTTCTTT. This rearrangement joins TRBV19 to TRBJ1-1; 11 nucleotides agree with TRBD1. Germline CDR1 LNHDA, CDR2 SQIVND (reference sequence). V gave up 9 bases and J gave up 5 bases; unmatched junction bases: 5. The CDR3 has 13 residues. Drawing the rest from reference TRBV19 and TRBJ1-1, the complete variable domain is DGGITQSPKYLFRKEGQNVTLSCEQNLNHDAMYWYRQDPGQGLRLIYYSQIVNDFQKGDIAEGYSVSREKKESFPLTVTSAQKNPTAFYLCASLDRGPTEAFFGQGTRLTVV.

The chain recombines TRBV10-3 with TRBJ2-7; D is undetermined. Germline V gives CDR1 ENHRY, CDR2 SYGVKD. The CDR3 spans 13 residues. Trimming cost V 3 bases and J 3 bases, with 9 bases left between them. In DNA, the CDR3 is TGTGCCATCAGTGACCCAGGTTACTACGAGCAGTACTTC. Its protein is CAISDPGYYEQYF.

The chain combines TRBV10-1 with TRBJ1-1; D is ambiguous. The V and J ends lost 1 base and 0 bases respectively, with 9 bases between them. Germline loops: CDR1 WNHNN, CDR2 SYGVQD (reference sequence). The CDR3 spans 15 residues. The CDR3 DNA follows: TGCGCCAGCAGTGAGTATTCTGACTTGAACACTGAAGCTTTCTTT. Its protein product is CASSEYSDLNTEAFF.

The chain joins TRBV13 to TRBJ2-3; TRBD2 matches 9 bases. Per the germline V gene, CDR1 is PRHDT and CDR2 is FYEKMQ (reference sequence). Unmatched junction bases numbered 8, after V lost 3 bases and J lost 4 bases. This CDR3 region has 16 residues. The DNA of the CDR3 is TGTGCCAGCAGCTTTGGGGCTAGCGGGGTCGCAGATACGCAGTATTTT. Translation: CASSFGASGVADTQYF.

V usage is TRBV5-1 and J usage is TRBJ2-3, with 10 bases that match TRBD2. Trimming cost V 5 bases and J 2 bases; bases outside gene matches: 8. Germline lookup yields CDR1 SGHRS and CDR2 YFSETQ. The CDR3 consists of 16 residues. The CDR3 coding sequence is TGCGCCAGCAGGGATCTAACTAGCGGGACCACAGATACGCAGTATTTT. Translating gives CASRDLTSGTTDTQYF.

The chain employs TRBV6-6 and TRBJ2-7; D unclear. In germline, CDR1 is MNHNY, CDR2 SVGAGI (reference sequence). V lost 9 bases, J lost 4 bases, and 10 bases lay in between. The CDR3 totals 11 residues. CDR3 protein: CARKTIYEQYF. CDR3 in DNA: TGTGCCAGGAAGACAATTTACGAGCAGTACTTC.

The rearrangement joins TRBV21-1 to TRBJ1-4; TRBD1, the table's D call, lacks a check against the DNA. TRBV21-1 is marked as a pseudogene. The CDR3 has 15 residues. DNA of the CDR3: TGTGCCAGCAGCAAAGCCCCAGGGGTGGGTGAAAAACTGTTTTTT. Protein product: CASSKAPGVGEKLFF.

The gene calls are TRBV29-1 and TRBJ1-3; D is perhaps TRBD1 (6 bases). The CDR3 sequence is 13 residues long. V lost 7 bases, J lost 7 bases, and 17 bases lay in between. Germline V CDR1 and CDR2: SQVTM, ANQGSEA. The CDR3 DNA is TGCAGCGGGGTAAACAGGGCCGGGAACACCATATATTTT. Amino acids: CSGVNRAGNTIYF. The full variable domain, with the rest looked up from reference TRBV29-1 and TRBJ1-3, is SAVISQKPSRDICQRGTSLTIQCQVDSQVTMMFWYRQQPGQSLTLIATANQGSEATYESGFVIDKFPISRPNLTFSTLTVSNMSPEDSSIYLCSGVNRAGNTIYFGEGSWLTVV.

The chain employs TRBV6-1 and TRBJ2-7; 12 nucleotides match TRBD2. V lost 0 bases and J lost 1; bases outside the gene matches: 7. This CDR3 is built from 18 residues. Germline lookup yields CDR1 MNHNS and CDR2 SASEGT. CDR3 bases: TGTGCCAGCAGTGAAGCTGCCAGGACTAGCGGGGTTTCCTACGAGCAGTACTTC. Protein product: CASSEAARTSGVSYEQYF.

The rearrangement links TRBV7-2 to TRBJ1-5; D gene unclear. The CDR3 sequence is 13 residues long. CDR1 is SGHTA and CDR2 is FQGNSA in the germline V gene. With 1 base removed from V and 6 bases from J, the gap between germline ends came to 7 bases. The CDR3 reads CASSLGRSQPQHF. The CDR3 DNA reads TGTGCCAGCAGCTTAGGGCGGTCTCAGCCCCAGCATTTT.

The rearrangement uses TRBV5-4 and TRBJ2-1; 7 bases match TRBD1. Trimming at V came to 2 bases and at J to 10 bases, leaving 6 bases not matched to a gene. Germline assignment: CDR1 SGHNT and CDR2 YYREEE (reference sequence). The CDR3 extends over 13 amino acids. In DNA, the CDR3 is TGTGCCAGCAGCTTAAACGACAGGGTCGAGCAGTTCTTC. The encoded protein is CASSLNDRVEQFF.